This record concerns one TCR beta chain sequence. It lacks a known antigen. There are no base qualities to consult, and no much larger clone falls within one base. This record comes from a study of T cell changes during pregnancy in multiple sclerosis (dated by TCRdb to between 2018 and 2020). As for the study more broadly: The study looked at changes in the T cell repertoire across pregnancy in women with multiple sclerosis.

The germline V gene encodes CDR1 ENHRY and CDR2 SYGVKD. Reading from cysteine to phenylalanine, the CDR3 counts 14 amino acids. Only CDR3 DNA is held: 42 bases, read in frame from base 1. The trim is 3 bases for V and 7 bases for J, with a gap of 15 bases between the germline ends. Libraries were prepared through the immunoSEQ multiplex PCR assay. Entries here come from immuneACCESS through TCRdb and include only in-frame sequences with V and J called. Some clones fail to appear in such tables; in the studies checked, an unresolved V gene covers under half of the shortfall, and the cause of the remainder is unknown. In this sample the table shows about 48,000 clones, about 88% of which occur a single time. 1% to 1.5% of the sample is taken by the ten largest.

Sequencing was performed on CD4+ T cells from peripheral blood mononuclear cells, taken in the second trimester of pregnancy. Here the chain combines TRBV10-3 and TRBJ2-5, with the identity of the D gene unclear. The origin of this receptor is a female donor with multiple sclerosis, enrolled in a pregnancy study. This receptor carries the CDR3 CAISEGGSRGTQYF. The bases are TGTGCCATCAGTGAAGGCGGCAGCCGTGGGACCCAGTACTTC.